Below are 7 T cell receptor beta chains sequenced from a single sample in a study of blood T cell repertoires in COVID-19. Sequencing was performed with immunoSEQ multiplex PCR; in TCRdb, only in-frame clones are kept and a portion is missing. The sample includes tens of thousands of clones, 70% to 85% of them seen just once. Sequencing was done on a sample of peripheral blood. The receptors originated from a woman in her fifties or sixties in a cohort sampled during active or convalescent COVID-19.

The V gene is TRBV5-4, the J gene TRBJ2-3; D gene uncertain. V was pared by 0 bases and J by 6 bases, with 11 bases between. The CDR3 is 14 amino acids. Germline CDR1 SGHNT, CDR2 YYREEE (reference sequence). CDR3: CASSLGPPRDTQYF. The DNA for the CDR3 is TGTGCCAGCAGCTTGGGTCCCCCTCGGGATACGCAGTATTTT.

The gene calls are TRBV28 and TRBJ2-7; D gene uncertain. CDR3 length: 14 residues. V was shortened by 4 bases and J by 0 bases, with 10 bases between the two germline ends. The germline V gene has CDR1 MDHEN and CDR2 SYDVKM. CDR3 region: CASSYSLVSYEQYF. CDR3 nucleotide sequence: TGTGCCAGCAGTTATTCCCTAGTCTCCTACGAGCAGTACTTC.

Only a few counts were recorded for this clone. The rearrangement links TRBV28 to TRBJ1-5; D is uncertain. CDR1 is MDHEN and CDR2 is SYDVKM in the germline V gene. The length of the CDR3 is 11 residues. The V end was cut by 6 bases, the J end by 3 bases, with 3 bases between. The DNA of the CDR3 is TGTGCCAGCAGCAACAATCAGCCCCAGCATTTT. It codes for CASSNNQPQHF.

The chain is built from TRBV9 and TRBJ1-6; no definite D call. Germline assignment: CDR1 SGDLS and CDR2 YYNGEE. V was shortened by 0 bases and J by 8 bases, with 6 bases between the two germline ends. The CDR3 totals 13 residues. This CDR3 reads CASSVVEDSPLHF. The CDR3 DNA reads TGTGCCAGCAGCGTAGTAGAGGATTCACCCCTCCACTTT. Full variable domain (outside the CDR3, taken from reference TRBV9 and TRBJ1-6): DSGVTQTPKHLITATGQRVTLRCSPRSGDLSVYWYQQSLDQGLQFLIQYYNGEERAKGNILERFSAQQFPDLHSELNLSSLELGDSALYFCASSVVEDSPLHFGNGTRLTVT.

This chain joins TRBV5-1 and TRBJ2-3, with 7 positions matching TRBD1. With V trimmed by 4 bases and J by 6 bases, 8 bases remained unmatched. The length of the CDR3 is 14 residues. In germline, CDR1 is SGHRS, CDR2 YFSETQ. Here the CDR3 DNA reads TGCGCCAGCAGCCGAGACAGGGTAGGGGATACGCAGTATTTT. It translates to CASSRDRVGDTQYF.

The chain links TRBV5-1 to TRBJ2-1; maybe TRBD1 (6 bases). There are 16 residues in the CDR3. CDR1 and CDR2 (germline): SGHRS, YFSETQ. V shed 5 bases and J shed 0 bases, with 15 bases lying between them. DNA for the CDR3: TGCGCCAGCAGACAAACTGGGGGCAGCTCCTACAATGAGCAGTTCTTC. It is translated as CASRQTGGSSYNEQFF.

The CDR3 loop reads CASSFPSVIGRGSTDTQYF. For the CDR3, the DNA is TGTGCCAGCAGCTTTCCTAGTGTAATAGGGCGGGGGAGCACAGATACGCAGTATTTT. This sequence joins TRBV5-6 and TRBJ2-3, with 7 bases that match TRBD2. CDR1 is SGHDT, CDR2 YYEEEE, per germline. J lost 0 bases, V lost 2 bases, and 15 bases had no gene match. The CDR3 extends over 19 amino acids.